These 28 T cell receptor beta chains were all obtained from the same sample, sequenced in a study of blood T cell repertoires in COVID-19. Profiling relied on immunoSEQ multiplex PCR, and the TCRdb table lists in-frame clones only, not all of them. The sample includes about 33,000 clones, more than 80% of them seen just once. The sample consisted of peripheral blood. Receptor source: a male donor with active COVID-19.

J is TRBJ2-5 and V is TRBV7-2, with D perhaps TRBD1 (6 bases). V was clipped by 1 base and J by 4 bases, with 16 bases between them. Germline V gene data show CDR1 as SGHTA and CDR2 as FQGNSA. The CDR3 runs to 16 residues. The CDR3 DNA reads TGTGCCAGCAGCTTAGACAATTTCAGGGGTATAGAGACCCAGTACTTC. Protein sequence: CASSLDNFRGIETQYF.

This chain links TRBV7-2 with TRBJ2-3, with D hard to call. The germline V and J ends were trimmed by 5 bases and 4 bases, with 7 bases remaining between them. Germline V gene sequence: CDR1 SGHTA, CDR2 FQGNSA. The CDR3 extends over 12 amino acids. The CDR3 nucleotides read TGTGCCAGCAGCCCGTCCTCAGATACGCAGTATTTT. Protein product: CASSPSSDTQYF.

The DNA of the CDR3 is TGTGCCAGCAGTGGTGACCCCAGGGGGTCCGCTGAAGCTTTCTTT. Its protein is CASSGDPRGSAEAFF. The J gene is TRBJ1-1, the V gene TRBV6-1; 7 bases agree with TRBD1. Germline CDR1 MNHNS, CDR2 SASEGT. This CDR3 is built from 15 residues. After removal of 4 bases from V and 6 bases from J, the junction contained 11 bases not matched to a gene.

This chain connects TRBV3-1 (or the pseudogene TRBV3-2) to TRBJ1-2; D may be TRBD1 (6 bases). Trimming removed 4 bases from V and 6 bases from J, with 15 bases in between. CDR1 is LGHDT and CDR2 is YNNKEL in the germline V gene (reference sequence). This CDR3 comprises 14 residues. The DNA for the CDR3 is TGTGCCAGCAGCCCACAAACAGGGTATGATGGCTACACCTTC. Translation gives CASSPQTGYDGYTF.

The gene calls are TRBV6-6 and TRBJ1-3, with a tentative D call TRBD1 (5 bases). From germline, CDR1 is MNHNY and CDR2 SVGAGI (reference sequence). This CDR3 is 14 amino acids long. V was shortened by 7 bases and J by 2 bases, with 12 bases between the two germline ends. The CDR3 here is CASTTGGTGNTIYF. As DNA, the CDR3 is TGTGCCAGCACCACCGGGGGGACTGGAAACACCATATATTTT.

The gene calls are TRBV14 and TRBJ2-2; D is uncertain. Germline loops: CDR1 SGHDN, CDR2 FVKESK. The CDR3 runs to 13 residues. With 4 bases removed from V and 4 bases from J, the gap between germline ends came to 7 bases. The CDR3 here is CASSLTSTGELFF. The CDR3, as DNA: TGTGCCAGCAGCCTCACAAGCACCGGGGAGCTGTTTTTT.

The chain uses TRBV5-4 and TRBJ1-1; 10 bases agree with TRBD1. Germline-derived CDR1 and CDR2 are SGHNT and YYREEE (reference sequence). This CDR3 spans 14 amino acids. V trimming: 1 base; J trimming: 5 bases; junction bases outside the gene matches: 2. The chain's CDR3 is CASSLKDRGTEAFF. The CDR3 DNA reads TGTGCCAGCAGCTTGAAGGACAGGGGGACTGAAGCTTTCTTT.

The rearrangement joins TRBV19 to TRBJ1-1; TRBD1 aligns across 8 bases. The CDR3 extends over 14 amino acids. J lost 2 bases, V lost 7 bases, and 6 bases had no gene match. Germline CDR1 is LNHDA and CDR2 is SQIVND (reference sequence). The chain's CDR3 is CASNRGARNTEAFF. CDR3 nucleotides: TGTGCCAGTAACAGGGGGGCGCGAAACACTGAAGCTTTCTTT.

This chain connects TRBV10-3 to TRBJ2-7; D is unclear. The CDR3 covers 12 residues. V lost 2 bases and J 2 bases, leaving 4 bases between the germline ends. Germline V gives CDR1 ENHRY, CDR2 SYGVKD. CDR3 loop: CAISENTYEQYF. The CDR3 DNA sequence: TGTGCCATCAGTGAGAACACCTACGAGCAGTACTTC.

The chain is built from TRBV5-1 and TRBJ1-3, with a weak D call TRBD1 (6 bases). Trimming pared 0 bases from V and 1 base from J, leaving 11 bases between. The CDR3 spans 16 residues. Germline V lookup: CDR1 SGHRS, CDR2 YFSETQ. CDR3 amino acids: CASSLESTGSGNTIYF. The CDR3 coding sequence is TGCGCCAGCAGCTTGGAGAGTACAGGGTCTGGAAACACCATATATTTT.

The chain has TRBV18 and TRBJ1-4; maybe TRBD1 (5 bases). V was shortened by 5 bases and J by 1 base, with 11 bases between the two germline ends. The CDR3 covers 15 residues. Germline-derived CDR1 and CDR2 are KGHSH and LQKENI. CDR3 sequence reads: CASSFDQGTNEKLFF. The CDR3 nucleotides read TGTGCCAGCTCATTTGACCAGGGAACTAATGAAAAACTGTTTTTT.

The V gene is TRBV19, the J gene TRBJ1-2; possible D gene TRBD1, 5 bases. The CDR3 has 14 amino acids. CDR1 and CDR2 from the germline V gene are LNHDA and SQIVND (reference sequence). V lost 1 base and J lost 6, with 12 bases in between. DNA for the CDR3: TGTGCCAGTAGTATAGGGACAACACCGGATGGCTACACCTTC. Amino acids: CASSIGTTPDGYTF.

This clone was recorded once. This chain connects TRBV4-3 to TRBJ2-7, with a tentative D call TRBD2 (6 bases). Germline assignment: CDR1 LGHNA and CDR2 YSLEER. Trimming shortened V by 1 base and J by 2 bases, and 15 bases separated the two germline ends. The CDR3 loop spans 16 amino acids. The CDR3 DNA reads TGCGCCAGCAGCCAAGGTGCGGGGCCGAACACCTACGAGCAGTACTTC. Encoded protein: CASSQGAGPNTYEQYF.

V usage is TRBV7-2 and J usage is TRBJ2-4; D may be TRBD2 (6 bases). The germline V and J ends were trimmed by 6 bases and 8 bases, with 14 bases remaining between them. The V gene's germline CDR1 is SGHTA and CDR2 FQGNSA. CDR3 length: 13 amino acids. The DNA of the CDR3 is TGTGCCAGCAGACTAGCAGGGCAGGACATTCAGTACTTC. Amino acids: CASRLAGQDIQYF.

The chain carries TRBV7-3 and TRBJ1-2; a possible D gene is TRBD1 (6 bases). The CDR3 contains 13 residues. Germline V CDR1 and CDR2: SGHTA, FQGTGA. The V gene lost 5 bases and the J gene lost 4 bases, with 11 bases spanning the gap. For the CDR3, the DNA is TGTGCCAGCAGCCCACAAGGGGGCTATGGCTACACCTTC. As protein: CASSPQGGYGYTF.

J is TRBJ1-2 and V is TRBV6-5, with D unclear. This CDR3 region has 14 residues. Trimming removed 7 bases at V and 7 bases at J, with 19 bases between. CDR1 is MNHEY and CDR2 is SVGAGI in the germline V gene. The chain's CDR3 is CASTQGSGGGGYTF. The CDR3 nucleotides are TGTGCCAGCACCCAAGGTTCCGGAGGCGGTGGCTACACCTTC.

This chain links TRBV5-6 with TRBJ2-3; the D gene is possibly TRBD1 (5 bases). The germline V gene has CDR1 SGHDT and CDR2 YYEEEE. V lost 3 bases to trimming and J lost 4 bases, with 18 bases between them. The CDR3 covers 16 residues. The CDR3 DNA reads TGTGCCAGCAGCTGGGCGACAGTTCTTCGCGCAGATACGCAGTATTTT. It encodes CASSWATVLRADTQYF.

This chain joins TRBV10-3 and TRBJ2-5; 10 bases agree with TRBD2. Germline V lookup: CDR1 ENHRY, CDR2 SYGVKD. After removal of 2 bases from V and 4 bases from J, the junction contained 1 base not matched to a gene. The CDR3 has 14 amino acids. The CDR3 nucleotides read TGTGCCATCAGTGAGACTAGCGGGGTAGAGACCCAGTACTTC. It translates to CAISETSGVETQYF.

The chain's CDR3 is CASRGGTGGNYGYTF. CDR3 sequence (DNA): TGTGCCAGCAGGGGGGGGACAGGGGGCAACTATGGCTACACCTTC. This sequence joins TRBV6-6 and TRBJ1-2, with 12 bases matching TRBD1. CDR3 length: 15 amino acids. CDR1 and CDR2 (germline): MNHNY, SVGAGI (reference sequence). V lost 6 bases and J lost 2; bases outside the gene matches: 4.

This rearrangement joins TRBV5-1 to TRBJ2-3, with a weak D call TRBD2 (6 bases). CDR1 is SGHRS, CDR2 YFSETQ, per germline. The CDR3 sequence is 16 residues long. Trimming stripped 4 bases from V and 2 bases from J, with 17 bases between. CDR3 in DNA: TGCGCCAGCAGCCGGGACGGCGGGGCCATCACAGATACGCAGTATTTT. Translation: CASSRDGGAITDTQYF.

The CDR3 bases are TGTGCCAGCACGGTGTCGCGGGACTCCTACGAGCAGTACTTC. It encodes CASTVSRDSYEQYF. The chain has TRBV7-2 and TRBJ2-7; perhaps TRBD2 as D (6 bases). Germline loops: CDR1 SGHTA, CDR2 FQGNSA. Trimming pared 7 bases from V and 0 bases from J, leaving 13 bases between. The CDR3 contains 14 residues.

The chain employs TRBV30 and TRBJ2-2; 9 bases agree with TRBD1. Germline CDR1 and CDR2: GTSNPN and SVGIG (reference sequence). Unmatched junction bases numbered 4, after V lost 4 bases and J lost 4 bases. This CDR3 comprises 14 residues. This chain's CDR3 is CAWKGQGGTGELFF. The DNA for the CDR3 is TGTGCCTGGAAGGGACAGGGCGGCACCGGGGAGCTGTTTTTT.

The chain employs TRBV7-9 and TRBJ1-1; no firm D call. CDR3 length equals 15 residues. With 5 bases removed from V and 1 base from J, the gap between germline ends came to 14 bases. Germline-derived CDR1 and CDR2 are SEHNR and FQNEAQ (reference sequence). CDR3 protein: CASSQGGRANTEAFF. The CDR3, as DNA: TGTGCCAGCAGCCAAGGTGGGCGAGCGAACACTGAAGCTTTCTTT.

The chain links TRBV4-3 to TRBJ2-3, with 9 positions matching TRBD1. The germline CDR1 and CDR2 sequences are LGHNA and YSLEER. The CDR3 covers 15 residues. J lost 5 bases, V lost 4 bases, and 7 bases had no gene match. DNA of the CDR3: TGCGCCAGCAGCCGGATCGGGACAGGGAAAGATACGCAGTATTTT. Its translation: CASSRIGTGKDTQYF.

The rearrangement links TRBV7-9 to TRBJ2-5, with D tentatively TRBD2 (5 bases). V lost 2 bases and J lost 13, with 14 bases in between. The germline gives CDR1 SEHNR, CDR2 FQNEAQ (reference sequence). The CDR3 covers 12 residues. This CDR3 reads CASSLLAEVPYF. The DNA of the CDR3 is TGTGCCAGCAGCTTACTAGCAGAGGTTCCGTACTTC.

This clone came up once. This chain links TRBV12-3 or TRBV12-4 with TRBJ2-5; the D gene is possibly TRBD1 (6 bases). The CDR3 contains 13 residues. Trimming pared 3 bases from V and 2 bases from J, leaving 7 bases between. CDR3 loop: CASSLGHQETQYF. CDR3 DNA: TGTGCCAGCAGTTTGGGACATCAAGAGACCCAGTACTTC.

This chain connects TRBV28 to TRBJ2-5; 13 positions agree with TRBD2. J lost 7 bases, V lost 6 bases, and 11 bases had no gene match. CDR1 and CDR2 from the germline V gene are MDHEN and SYDVKM. This CDR3 has 16 amino acids. For the CDR3, the DNA is TGTGCCAGCAGGACCGGGACTAGCGGGGTCCGCGTGACCCAGTACTTC. Translating gives CASRTGTSGVRVTQYF.

The chain employs TRBV2 and TRBJ2-2; no firm D call. Trimming took off 1 base at V and 5 bases at J, with 5 bases between the two ends. This CDR3 is 13 amino acids long. The V gene's germline CDR1 is SNHLY and CDR2 FYNNEI. The DNA of the CDR3 is TGTGCCAGCAGTGAAGTATCTACCGGGGAGCTGTTTTTT. It codes for CASSEVSTGELFF.